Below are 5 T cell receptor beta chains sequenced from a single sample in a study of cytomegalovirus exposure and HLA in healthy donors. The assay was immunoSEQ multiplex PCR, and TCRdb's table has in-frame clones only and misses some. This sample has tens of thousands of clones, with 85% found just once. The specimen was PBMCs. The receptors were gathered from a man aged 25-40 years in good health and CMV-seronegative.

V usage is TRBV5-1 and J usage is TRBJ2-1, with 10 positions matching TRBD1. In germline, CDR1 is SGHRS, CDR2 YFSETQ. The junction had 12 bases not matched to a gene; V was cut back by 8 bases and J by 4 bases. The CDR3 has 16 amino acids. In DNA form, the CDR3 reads TGCGCCAGGGCCCCGGGACAGGGGATCTCGTACAATGAGCAGTTCTTC. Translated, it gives CARAPGQGISYNEQFF.

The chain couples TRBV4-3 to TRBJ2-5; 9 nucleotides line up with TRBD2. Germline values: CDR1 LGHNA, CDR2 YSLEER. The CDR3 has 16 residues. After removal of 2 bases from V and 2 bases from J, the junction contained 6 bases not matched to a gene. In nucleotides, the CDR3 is TGCGCCAGCAGCCAAAAGATAGCGGGGGAACAAGAGACCCAGTACTTC. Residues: CASSQKIAGEQETQYF.

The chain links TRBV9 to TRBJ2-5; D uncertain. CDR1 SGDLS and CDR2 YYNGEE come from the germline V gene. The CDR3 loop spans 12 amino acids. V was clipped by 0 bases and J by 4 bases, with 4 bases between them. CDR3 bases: TGTGCCAGCAGCGTAGGAGGAGAGACCCAGTACTTC. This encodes CASSVGGETQYF.

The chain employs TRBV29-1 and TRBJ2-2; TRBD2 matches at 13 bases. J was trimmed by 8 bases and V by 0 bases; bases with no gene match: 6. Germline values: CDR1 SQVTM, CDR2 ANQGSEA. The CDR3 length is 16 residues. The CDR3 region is CSVEEYTSGGAGELFF. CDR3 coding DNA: TGCAGCGTTGAAGAATATACTAGCGGGGGGGCTGGGGAGCTGTTTTTT.

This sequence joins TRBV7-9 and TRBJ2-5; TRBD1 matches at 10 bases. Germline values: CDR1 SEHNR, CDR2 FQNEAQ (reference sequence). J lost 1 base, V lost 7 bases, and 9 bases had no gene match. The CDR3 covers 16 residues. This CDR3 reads CASTTGDRGLQETQYF. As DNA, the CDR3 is TGTGCCAGCACCACTGGGGACAGGGGTCTCCAAGAGACCCAGTACTTC. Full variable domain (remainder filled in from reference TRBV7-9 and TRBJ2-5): DTGVSQNPRHKITKRGQNVTFRCDPISEHNRLYWYRQTLGQGPEFLTYFQNEAQLEKSRLLSDRFSAERPKGSFSTLEIQRTEQGDSAMYLCASTTGDRGLQETQYFGPGTRLLVL.